Below are 13 T cell receptor beta chains sequenced from a single sample in a study of cytomegalovirus exposure and HLA in healthy donors. It was with 60 Vbeta and 13 Jbeta primers that the PCR ran. The repertoire was sequenced with immunoSEQ multiplex PCR; TCRdb's copy has only in-frame clones and lacks some. The sample has 100,000 to 150,000 clones, around four fifths seen once. The sequenced sample consisted of PBMCs. The receptors were gathered from a man younger than 30 in good health and CMV-seropositive.

The chain recombines TRBV4-2 with TRBJ2-1; the D gene is possibly TRBD2 (5 bases). Trimming took 3 bases from V and 4 from J, leaving 13 bases between them. The CDR3 length is 15 residues. Germline V lookup: CDR1 LGHNA, CDR2 YNFKEQ. As DNA, the CDR3 is TGTGCCAGCAGCCATGAGAGCGGATTTTACAATGAGCAGTTCTTC. The encoded protein is CASSHESGFYNEQFF.

The gene calls are TRBV7-6 and TRBJ1-3, with 12 positions matching TRBD1. Trimming at V came to 4 bases and at J to 0 bases, leaving 16 bases not matched to a gene. This CDR3 comprises 21 residues. CDR1 is SGHVS, CDR2 FNYEAQ, per germline. CDR3 amino acids: CASSYELARDRGPSSGNTIYF. CDR3 nucleotide sequence: TGTGCCAGCAGCTACGAACTCGCTCGGGACAGGGGGCCTTCCTCTGGAAACACCATATATTTT.

The chain employs TRBV14 and TRBJ2-7; TRBD2 aligns across 10 bases. The CDR3 covers 15 residues. J was trimmed by 2 bases and V by 4 bases; bases with no gene match: 5. The germline CDR1 and CDR2 sequences are SGHDN and FVKESK. The CDR3 nucleotides are TGTGCCAGCAGCCGGCTAGCGGGGGCCACCTACGAGCAGTACTTC. It encodes CASSRLAGATYEQYF.

The chain uses TRBV28 and TRBJ1-6; D perhaps matches TRBD1 (5 bases). There are 14 residues in the CDR3. V lost 6 bases and J 6 bases, leaving 12 bases between the germline ends. The V gene's germline CDR1 is MDHEN and CDR2 SYDVKM. CDR3 in amino acids: CASRRDRSNSPLHF. CDR3 coding DNA: TGTGCCAGCAGACGCGACAGATCTAATTCACCCCTCCACTTT. The full variable domain, with the rest looked up from reference TRBV28 and TRBJ1-6, is DVKVTQSSRYLVKRTGEKVFLECVQDMDHENMFWYRQDPGLGLRLIYFSYDVKMKEKGDIPEGYSVSREKKERFSLILESASTNQTSMYLCASRRDRSNSPLHFGNGTRLTVT.

V is TRBV5-1 and J is TRBJ1-5; a weak D match, TRBD1 (5 bases). The germline CDR1 and CDR2 sequences are SGHRS and YFSETQ. CDR3 length: 15 residues. V shed 5 bases and J shed 7 bases, with 19 bases lying between them. DNA of the CDR3: TGCGCCAGCAGGTCCCGACTTGACAGAACGCAGCCCCAGCATTTT. It specifies CASRSRLDRTQPQHF.

The gene calls are TRBV30 and TRBJ1-2; D is unclear. Germline-derived CDR1 and CDR2 are GTSNPN and SVGIG (reference sequence). V gave up 1 base and J gave up 6 bases, with 9 bases separating them. The CDR3 spans 12 residues. CDR3 loop: CAWSEAADGYTF. CDR3 DNA sequence: TGTGCCTGGAGTGAGGCGGCAGATGGCTACACCTTC.

The table lists this clone with a count of one. The chain recombines TRBV28 with TRBJ1-5; 7 positions agree with TRBD1. The length of the CDR3 is 15 residues. V trimming: 10 bases; J trimming: 0 bases; junction bases outside the gene matches: 9. Germline V gives CDR1 MDHEN, CDR2 SYDVKM. CDR3 sequence: CATRDSQYSNQPQHF. CDR3 in DNA: TGTGCCACGCGGGACAGTCAATATAGCAATCAGCCCCAGCATTTT.

This clone has just one count. The rearrangement uses TRBV6-4 and TRBJ2-3; the D is unclear. V was trimmed by 3 bases and J by 2 bases, leaving 9 bases between them. The CDR3 is 14 amino acids. CDR1 is MRHNA and CDR2 is SNTAGT in the germline V gene. The chain's CDR3 is CASSEYKNTDTQYF. CDR3 DNA sequence: TGTGCCAGCAGTGAGTACAAAAACACAGATACGCAGTATTTT.

This chain joins TRBV19 and TRBJ1-1; 8 bases map to TRBD1. Germline CDR1 reads LNHDA; CDR2 reads SQIVND (reference sequence). CDR3 length: 14 amino acids. The V gene end was trimmed by 6 bases and the J gene end by 4 bases; junction bases not matched to a gene: 7. CDR3: CASREAGGGTEAFF. The CDR3 region has the DNA TGTGCCAGTAGAGAGGCAGGGGGCGGCACTGAAGCTTTCTTT.

The rearrangement joins TRBV19 to TRBJ2-4; 8 nucleotides align to TRBD1. Germline lookup yields CDR1 LNHDA and CDR2 SQIVND (reference sequence). The CDR3 sequence is 15 residues long. V shed 3 bases and J 2 bases; nucleotides not matched to a gene: 3. CDR3 protein: CASSIWDRSKNIQYF. The CDR3 DNA follows: TGTGCCAGTAGTATCTGGGACAGGTCCAAAAACATTCAGTACTTC.

V usage is TRBV29-1 and J usage is TRBJ1-2; D is undetermined. V dropped 5 bases and J dropped 4 bases, with 14 bases sitting between them. From germline, CDR1 is SQVTM and CDR2 ANQGSEA. The CDR3 runs to 13 residues. DNA of the CDR3: TGCAGCGTTTTAAAGGGAGTGGGCTATGGCTACACCTTC. This sequence encodes CSVLKGVGYGYTF.

The V gene is TRBV4-1, the J gene TRBJ2-2, with 9 bases aligning to TRBD2. This CDR3 is 14 amino acids long. J lost 7 bases, V lost 2 bases, and 2 bases had no gene match. Germline V lookup: CDR1 MGHRA, CDR2 YSYEKL. As DNA, the CDR3 is TGCGCCAGCAGCCAATCTAGCGGGGACGGGGAGCTGTTTTTT. It yields the protein CASSQSSGDGELFF.

The rearrangement uses TRBV29-1 and TRBJ2-6, with TRBD1 identical over 10 bases. The germline CDR1 and CDR2 sequences are SQVTM and ANQGSEA. V lost 5 bases to trimming and J lost 1 base; unmatched junction nucleotides: 8. This CDR3 has 17 amino acids. In DNA form, the CDR3 reads TGCAGCGTTTACCCCGGGACAGGGGATTCTGGGGCCAACGTCCTGACTTTC. Encoded protein: CSVYPGTGDSGANVLTF. The whole variable domain, filled in from reference TRBV29-1 and TRBJ2-6, reads SAVISQKPSRDICQRGTSLTIQCQVDSQVTMMFWYRQQPGQSLTLIATANQGSEATYESGFVIDKFPISRPNLTFSTLTVSNMSPEDSSIYLCSVYPGTGDSGANVLTFGAGSRLTVL.